Each of the 21 T cell receptor beta chains below was sequenced from the same sample in a study of shared clonotypes between healthy human individuals. Here immunoSEQ multiplex PCR was the method, and the copy in TCRdb shows in-frame clones only, minus some. The sample consists of about 2 million clones, roughly 94% of them appearing once. Sequencing was done on a sample of naive CD4+ T cells sorted from blood. Sample subset: CD45RA+ positively selected. The receptor source for this set is a man between 18 and 29 years old in good health.

The chain has TRBV9 and TRBJ1-1; D is uncertain. CDR3 length: 13 residues. V lost 3 bases and J lost 1, with 7 bases in between. Germline V lookup: CDR1 SGDLS, CDR2 YYNGEE. In DNA, the CDR3 is TGTGCCAGCAGCGAACACGGGAACACTGAAGCTTTCTTT. Encoded protein: CASSEHGNTEAFF.

The chain combines TRBV9 with TRBJ2-2; 8 nucleotides agree with TRBD2. The CDR3 runs to 15 residues. Germline V lookup: CDR1 SGDLS, CDR2 YYNGEE. The V and J ends lost 5 bases and 4 bases, in that order; junction bases with no gene match: 7. As DNA, the CDR3 is TGTGCCAGCAGTATAGCGGGATTGGGCACCGGGGAGCTGTTTTTT. Protein sequence: CASSIAGLGTGELFF.

The table lists this clone with many counts. The chain links TRBV11-3 to TRBJ2-7; the D is unclear. This CDR3 spans 17 amino acids. In germline, CDR1 is SGHNT, CDR2 YENEEA. V lost 4 bases to trimming and J lost 3 bases, with 22 bases between them. CDR3 bases: TGTGCCAGCAGCTCCAGGCCCGAAGGTGGGGAAAACTACGAGCAGTACTTC. This translates into CASSSRPEGGENYEQYF.

The J gene is TRBJ1-3, the V gene TRBV7-9; maybe TRBD1 (5 bases). The CDR3 sequence is 12 residues long. Germline V gene lookup returns CDR1 SEHNR and CDR2 FQNEAQ (reference sequence). Trimming cost V 7 bases and J 7 bases, with 11 bases left between them. DNA for the CDR3: TGTGCCAGCAACCTTTCAGGGAACACCATATATTTT. It codes for CASNLSGNTIYF.

The chain couples TRBV9 to TRBJ2-7; D is possibly TRBD1 (6 bases). Germline-derived CDR1 and CDR2 are SGDLS and YYNGEE. This CDR3 has 12 residues. V lost 4 bases, J lost 4 bases, and 9 bases lay in between. The CDR3 sequence: CASSTTGYEQYF. CDR3 nucleotide sequence: TGTGCCAGCAGCACAACAGGGTACGAGCAGTACTTC.

The chain couples TRBV10-3 to TRBJ2-1; D perhaps matches TRBD1 (6 bases). The CDR3 consists of 13 residues. The germline V and J ends were trimmed by 4 bases and 6 bases, with 10 bases remaining between them. CDR1 and CDR2 (germline): ENHRY, SYGVKD. CDR3: CAISGQQGNEQFF. The CDR3 DNA follows: TGTGCCATCAGTGGACAACAGGGCAATGAGCAGTTCTTC.

This chain connects TRBV27 to TRBJ2-1, with TRBD2 identical over 12 bases. This CDR3 comprises 20 residues. The J segment lost 2 bases and the V segment lost 1 base, leaving 12 bases of the junction unmatched. CDR1 and CDR2 from the germline V gene are MNHEY and SMNVEV (reference sequence). The CDR3 here is CASSLFRTSGASRAYNEQFF. The CDR3 nucleotides are TGTGCCAGCAGTTTATTCCGGACTAGCGGGGCCTCCCGGGCCTACAATGAGCAGTTCTTC.

The CDR3 DNA sequence: TGTGCCAGCAGTGAAAGGAGCCACCCGGTGGCAGATACGCAGTATTTT. Its protein is CASSERSHPVADTQYF. The chain is built from TRBV6-1 and TRBJ2-3; D gene ambiguous. The CDR3 runs 16 residues. Deletions cut 2 bases from V and 4 bases from J, with 16 bases between. Per germline, CDR1 MNHNS and CDR2 SASEGT.

For this clone: This sample also contains other DNA sequences that code for the same CDR3. The chain joins TRBV5-6 to TRBJ2-1; D unresolved. V was cut by 0 bases and J by 0 bases, with 7 bases left in between. Germline lookup yields CDR1 SGHDT and CDR2 YYEEEE. This CDR3 comprises 15 residues. The CDR3 DNA follows: TGTGCCAGCAGCTTGGTCGGGTACTCCTACAATGAGCAGTTCTTC. It translates to CASSLVGYSYNEQFF.

The genes are TRBV5-1 and TRBJ2-7, with 9 bases that match TRBD1. There are 15 residues in the CDR3. Germline V gene lookup returns CDR1 SGHRS and CDR2 YFSETQ. With V trimmed by 4 bases and J by 3 bases, 8 bases remained unmatched. The CDR3 reads CASSPRTGVGYEQYF. The CDR3 DNA follows: TGCGCCAGCAGCCCCAGGACAGGGGTCGGCTACGAGCAGTACTTC.

V is TRBV6-1 and J is TRBJ1-1, with D maybe TRBD1 (5 bases). The CDR3 covers 13 residues. In germline, CDR1 is MNHNS, CDR2 SASEGT. Trimming removed 7 bases from V and 0 bases from J, with 9 bases in between. The CDR3 loop reads CASTGRMNTEAFF. CDR3 nucleotides: TGTGCCAGCACGGGACGGATGAACACTGAAGCTTTCTTT.

The gene calls are TRBV6-6 and TRBJ2-7; D is uncertain. V lost 6 bases to trimming and J lost 2 bases, with 8 bases between them. This CDR3 comprises 12 residues. CDR1 and CDR2 from the germline V gene are MNHNY and SVGAGI (reference sequence). The CDR3 region has the DNA TGTGCCAGCAGGTCCCATACCTACGAGCAGTACTTC. This gives the protein CASRSHTYEQYF.

The chain uses TRBV2 and TRBJ1-3, with D unresolved. The CDR3 extends over 12 amino acids. CDR1 is SNHLY and CDR2 is FYNNEI in the germline V gene. V lost 7 bases, J lost 0 bases, and 4 bases lay in between. CDR3 bases: TGTGCCAGCACCTTCTCTGGAAACACCATATATTTT. Protein: CASTFSGNTIYF.

This rearrangement joins TRBV7-9 to TRBJ2-5; TRBD2 aligns across 8 bases. CDR3 length: 15 amino acids. CDR1 and CDR2 from the germline V gene are SEHNR and FQNEAQ (reference sequence). Unmatched junction bases numbered 4, after V lost 0 bases and J lost 4 bases. The CDR3 sequence: CASSLAFLAGETQYF. CDR3 bases: TGTGCCAGCAGCTTAGCGTTCCTAGCGGGAGAGACCCAGTACTTC. Complete variable domain (other parts from reference TRBV7-9 and TRBJ2-5): DTGVSQNPRHKITKRGQNVTFRCDPISEHNRLYWYRQTLGQGPEFLTYFQNEAQLEKSRLLSDRFSAERPKGSFSTLEIQRTEQGDSAMYLCASSLAFLAGETQYFGPGTRLLVL.

This clone occurred once. Mismatch with germline at one junction end may stem from a read error. The rearrangement joins TRBV7-7 to TRBJ2-5; TRBD2 agrees at 14 bases. Germline V CDR1 and CDR2: SSHAT, FNYEAQ (reference sequence). The CDR3 loop spans 14 amino acids. CDR3 amino acids: CASSRLAGGETQYF. The CDR3 DNA is TGTGCTAGCAGTCGACTAGCGGGAGGGGAGACCCAGTACTTC.

The chain joins TRBV5-1 to TRBJ1-4; 7 bases match TRBD1. Trimming cost V 7 bases and J 5 bases; bases outside gene matches: 17. The CDR3 extends over 17 amino acids. CDR1 and CDR2 (germline): SGHRS, YFSETQ. CDR3 loop: CASHFGRGTSGNEKLFF. The CDR3, as DNA: TGCGCCAGCCACTTCGGCAGGGGGACAAGTGGGAATGAAAAACTGTTTTTT.

V and J are TRBV18 and TRBJ1-5; D remains unclear. Germline V gene data show CDR1 as KGHSH and CDR2 as LQKENI. CDR3 length: 16 residues. Trimming left V 2 bases short and J 0 bases short, with 11 bases between. The CDR3 protein is CASSPVGGNSNQPQHF. In DNA, the CDR3 is TGTGCCAGCTCACCAGTTGGTGGAAATAGCAATCAGCCCCAGCATTTT.

The chain joins TRBV7-9 to TRBJ1-1; D not resolved. Germline values: CDR1 SEHNR, CDR2 FQNEAQ (reference sequence). V was pared by 5 bases and J by 4 bases, with 11 bases between. CDR3 length: 13 residues. This chain's CDR3 is CASSPKALTEAFF. The CDR3 coding sequence is TGTGCCAGCAGCCCAAAAGCGCTCACTGAAGCTTTCTTT.

The V and J genes are TRBV2 and TRBJ2-5; 10 nucleotides match TRBD2. With 2 bases clipped from V and 2 bases from J, the junction kept 8 bases outside the gene matches. Per the germline V gene, CDR1 is SNHLY and CDR2 is FYNNEI. The CDR3 length is 17 residues. CDR3: CASSEFGKLAGQETQYF. DNA of the CDR3: TGTGCCAGCAGTGAATTCGGCAAACTAGCGGGGCAAGAGACCCAGTACTTC.

The V gene is TRBV7-9, the J gene TRBJ1-5; 8 bases agree with TRBD1. Germline V CDR1 and CDR2: SEHNR, FQNEAQ (reference sequence). The CDR3 spans 14 residues. V gave up 5 bases and J gave up 5 bases; unmatched junction bases: 5. The CDR3 DNA reads TGTGCCAGCAGCCTTCAGACAGGGGATCAGCCCCAGCATTTT. Its protein product is CASSLQTGDQPQHF.

This chain uses TRBV11-2 with TRBJ2-5; TRBD1 agrees at 8 bases. The CDR3 extends over 18 amino acids. J lost 0 bases, V lost 5 bases, and 14 bases had no gene match. Germline V gene lookup returns CDR1 SGHAT and CDR2 FQNNGV. CDR3 region: CASSQTGRTGRYQETQYF. CDR3 DNA: TGTGCCAGCAGCCAAACGGGGAGGACAGGGAGGTACCAAGAGACCCAGTACTTC.